This T cell receptor (beta chain) was recovered during a study of cytomegalovirus exposure and HLA in healthy donors. Overall study: Falling in the Caucasian-associated ancestry cluster were approximately 86% of under 500 genotyped donors.

About this clone: The antigen remains undetermined.

Study findings and constraints: The study labeled 150 to 200 TCR beta chains cytomegalovirus-associated. In a later analysis, specific HLA alleles were associated with around 17,000 TCR beta sequences at a 0.05 false discovery rate.

This PCR relied on a set of 60 Vbeta primers and 13 Jbeta primers. Produced via immunoSEQ multiplex PCR; TCRdb's table is partial and in-frame only. Among around 100,000 clones listed, roughly 82% were seen once. The germline V gene encodes CDR1 GTSNPN and CDR2 SVGIG (reference sequence). V gave up 7 bases and J gave up 4 bases; unmatched junction bases: 11. The CDR3 contains 16 residues. The genes are TRBV30 and TRBJ2-3, with 13 positions matching TRBD2. This TCR derives from a man aged 25 to 40 in good health and CMV-seropositive. Sequenced input: PBMCs. The CDR3 spells CAFRPRLAGGPDTQYF. The CDR3 coding sequence is TGTGCCTTTCGCCCCCGACTAGCGGGAGGACCAGATACGCAGTATTTT.